A single sample gave rise to the 25 T cell receptor beta chains below, sequenced in a study of identical twins. TCRdb reprocessed the 5' RACE reads with MiXCR, giving one entry per CDR3 protein. Of hundreds of thousands of distinct CDR3 sequences in the sample, roughly 18% were seen once. These same records also appear under a second study, on T cells expressing NK-cell markers.

Sequencing was performed on PBMCs. The receptors derive from a woman aged 18-29 years in good health.

This clonotype was detected many times. This chain uses TRBV29-1 with TRBJ2-1; TRBD2 aligns across 7 bases. V shed 5 bases and J 0 bases; nucleotides not matched to a gene: 7. The germline CDR1 and CDR2 sequences are SQVTM and ANQGSEA. CDR3 length: 15 residues. The CDR3 coding sequence is TGCAGCGTTCTCCGAGCGGGGAGCTCCTACAATGAGCAGTTCTTC. Its translation: CSVLRAGSSYNEQFF.

V gene TRBV10-3 combines with J gene TRBJ2-7, with D tentatively TRBD1 (6 bases). CDR1 ENHRY and CDR2 SYGVKD come from the germline V gene. The CDR3 sequence is 14 residues long. Trimming removed 3 bases at V and 2 bases at J, with 11 bases between. CDR3 amino acids: CAISEGGRPYEQYF. In nucleotides, the CDR3 is TGTGCCATCAGTGAAGGGGGTCGTCCCTACGAGCAGTACTTC.

There are a few counts of this clonotype. The chain uses TRBV9 and TRBJ1-5; 7 bases agree with TRBD1. Germline CDR1 SGDLS, CDR2 YYNGEE. The CDR3 extends over 15 amino acids. Trimming cost V 2 bases and J 5 bases; bases outside gene matches: 7. Written as DNA, the CDR3 is TGTGCCAGCAGCGTCGGGGACAGACTCTATCAGCCCCAGCATTTT. Protein product: CASSVGDRLYQPQHF.

CDR3 in amino acids: CTCSLEVMGGPPSYEQYF. The CDR3 DNA is TGTACCTGCAGTTTAGAGGTGATGGGGGGACCGCCCAGTTACGAGCAGTACTTC. The rearrangement joins TRBV12-3 or TRBV12-4 to TRBJ2-7; D possibly corresponds to TRBD2 (6 bases). There are 18 residues in the CDR3.

J is TRBJ2-7 and V is TRBV10-3; D ambiguous. Germline V lookup: CDR1 ENHRY, CDR2 SYGVKD. V lost 5 bases and J lost 12, with 20 bases in between. The CDR3 spans 13 residues. The CDR3 loop reads CAISPRDEMVLYF. The DNA for the CDR3 is TGTGCCATCAGTCCCCGCGACGAAATGGTTCTGTACTTC.

This clonotype was seen a handful of times. V is TRBV4-1 and J is TRBJ1-1, with 10 bases identical to TRBD1. The CDR3 length is 16 residues. The germline V gene has CDR1 MGHRA and CDR2 YSYEKL. Trimming cost V 0 bases and J 4 bases; bases outside gene matches: 5. The CDR3 reads CASSQEPGQGSTEAFF. CDR3 coding DNA: TGCGCCAGCAGCCAAGAGCCGGGACAGGGGAGCACTGAAGCTTTCTTT.

This rearrangement joins TRBV20-1 to TRBJ2-5; D is perhaps TRBD2 (5 bases). CDR1 and CDR2 from the germline V gene are DFQATT and SNEGSKA (reference sequence). This CDR3 has 14 amino acids. Trimming shortened V by 1 base and J by 8 bases, and 17 bases separated the two germline ends. The DNA for the CDR3 is TGCAGTGCTAGAGGTATTGGGAGTTCCGACACCCAGTACTTC. Protein product: CSARGIGSSDTQYF.

This clonotype turned up a few times. The CDR3 coding sequence is TGTGCCAGCATGGCAGGGGGGTATAATTCACCCCTCCACTTT. Translated: CASMAGGYNSPLHF. V gene TRBV6-1 combines with J gene TRBJ1-6, with TRBD1 matching 7 bases. CDR3 size: 14 residues. V lost 7 bases to trimming and J lost 4 bases; unmatched junction nucleotides: 4. Germline values: CDR1 MNHNS, CDR2 SASEGT.

This clonotype turned up a few times. CDR3 DNA: TGCGCCAGCAGCCAAGAACGGAAGGGTGAAAAACTGTTTTTT. It translates to CASSQERKGEKLFF. The J gene is TRBJ1-4, the V gene TRBV4-3; D remains unclear. The CDR3 extends over 14 amino acids. Deletions cut 0 bases from V and 7 bases from J, with 9 bases between. The germline V gene has CDR1 LGHNA and CDR2 YSLEER.

This chain links TRBV3-1 with TRBJ2-2; no reliable D call. V lost 2 bases and J lost 0, with 10 bases in between. CDR1 and CDR2 (germline): LGHDT, YNNKEL (reference sequence). This CDR3 region has 16 residues. The CDR3 protein is CASSQWVGANTGELFF. DNA for the CDR3: TGTGCCAGCAGCCAATGGGTCGGTGCGAACACCGGGGAGCTGTTTTTT.

V usage is TRBV29-1 and J usage is TRBJ2-1, with TRBD2 matching over 7 bases. The germline V gene encodes CDR1 SQVTM and CDR2 ANQGSEA. The CDR3 covers 14 residues. Trimming removed 7 bases from V and 2 bases from J; junction bases left unmatched: 8. This CDR3 reads CSGRPSGPYNEQFF. CDR3 in DNA: TGCAGCGGGAGGCCTAGCGGCCCCTACAATGAGCAGTTCTTC.

This clonotype was observed a handful of times. The chain has TRBV20-1 and TRBJ2-7, with 7 bases identical to TRBD1. The CDR3 is 17 amino acids. CDR1 DFQATT and CDR2 SNEGSKA come from the germline V gene (reference sequence). V shed 6 bases, J shed 2 bases, and the junction held 19 bases outside the gene matches. The CDR3 nucleotides read TGCAGTGCCCTTCGGGACAGCGTAATTTATTTAACCTACGAGCAGTACTTC. Residues: CSALRDSVIYLTYEQYF.

This clonotype was seen a few times. This sequence joins TRBV10-3 and TRBJ2-7, with no clear D. Germline CDR1 ENHRY, CDR2 SYGVKD. Trimming took off 6 bases at V and 0 bases at J, with 12 bases between the two ends. There are 14 residues in the CDR3. The CDR3 region is CAIRGIGTSYEQYF. The CDR3 bases are TGTGCCATCAGGGGCATTGGAACCTCCTACGAGCAGTACTTC.

This clonotype occurred a few times. The chain employs TRBV5-1 and TRBJ1-6, with a possible D match to TRBD1 (5 bases). The germline CDR1 and CDR2 sequences are SGHRS and YFSETQ. The CDR3 covers 15 residues. The V and J ends lost 0 bases and 7 bases respectively, with 11 bases between them. The CDR3 protein is CASSLVGRANSPLHF. CDR3 DNA: TGCGCCAGCAGCTTGGTCGGCAGGGCAAATTCACCCCTCCACTTT.

This chain connects TRBV7-2 to TRBJ1-6; D might be TRBD1 (5 bases). V lost 0 bases, J lost 4 bases, and 7 bases lay in between. Germline V gene data show CDR1 as SGHTA and CDR2 as FQGNSA. The CDR3 is 15 residues long. This chain's CDR3 is CASSLAGGYNSPLHF. The CDR3 DNA reads as TGTGCCAGCAGCTTAGCGGGGGGATATAATTCACCCCTCCACTTT.

The chain combines TRBV4-3 with TRBJ2-3; TRBD1 might be the D (6 bases). The CDR3 extends over 16 amino acids. Per germline, CDR1 LGHNA and CDR2 YSLEER. Trimming took 1 base from V and 3 from J, leaving 14 bases between them. The CDR3 DNA is TGCGCCAGCAGCCAAGCGAGTACGAGGGGGACAGATACGCAGTATTTT. Encoded protein: CASSQASTRGTDTQYF.

This clonotype appeared a few times. V gene TRBV3-1 combines with J gene TRBJ2-4; D gene ambiguous. Germline CDR1 and CDR2: LGHDT and YNNKEL (reference sequence). This CDR3 is 16 amino acids long. The V gene lost 1 base and the J gene lost 0 bases, with 10 bases spanning the gap. The CDR3 reads CASSQGRLLAKNIQYF. CDR3 nucleotide sequence: TGTGCCAGCAGCCAAGGCCGGCTTCTAGCCAAAAACATTCAGTACTTC.

This clonotype was counted at least ten times. V usage is TRBV20-1 and J usage is TRBJ1-3; no definite D call. Germline V lookup: CDR1 DFQATT, CDR2 SNEGSKA (reference sequence). The CDR3 consists of 12 residues. The V and J ends lost 4 bases and 0 bases respectively, with 4 bases between them. The CDR3 DNA sequence: TGCAGTGCTACAGGCTCTGGAAACACCATATATTTT. This encodes CSATGSGNTIYF.

The CDR3 is CASSGGAEQDTQYF. The CDR3 DNA reads TGTGCCAGCAGTGGGGGGGCTGAGCAAGATACGCAGTATTTT. The chain has TRBV25-1 and TRBJ2-3; D is tentatively TRBD1 or TRBD2 (6 bases each). In germline, CDR1 is MGHDK, CDR2 SYGVNS. The V end lost 4 bases, the J end lost 5 bases, and 13 bases lay between the germline ends. CDR3 length equals 14 residues.

The V gene is TRBV20-1, the J gene TRBJ2-7; D unresolved. Germline V gene lookup returns CDR1 DFQATT and CDR2 SNEGSKA (reference sequence). Trimming removed 3 bases at V and 6 bases at J, with 9 bases between. The CDR3 loop spans 11 amino acids. The CDR3 DNA is TGCAGTGCTAGGGGGTCGGGCGAGCAGTACTTC. Protein sequence: CSARGSGEQYF.

About this clonotype: One end of the junction varies from germline; a read error may be responsible. The chain links TRBV20-1 to TRBJ2-7, with D tentatively TRBD2 (5 bases). The CDR3 has 10 amino acids. The germline CDR1 and CDR2 sequences are DFQATT and SNEGSKA (reference sequence). Written as DNA, the CDR3 is TGCAGTGCTAGAGGACCGGAGGAGTGCTTC. Encoded protein: CSARGPEECF.

This clonotype appeared a few times. The V and J genes are TRBV24-1 and TRBJ2-1; 7 bases align to TRBD2. The CDR3 is 14 residues long. Germline V gene sequence: CDR1 KGHDR, CDR2 SFDVKD. V was clipped by 2 bases and J by 7 bases; unmatched bases: 4. CDR3 coding DNA: TGTGCCACCAGTGATTGGCAGCGGGGTAATGAGCAGTTCTTC. This encodes CATSDWQRGNEQFF.

This clonotype occurred once. At one of its ends the junction is not consistent with the germline gene, which may arise from a read error. V is TRBV7-9 and J is TRBJ2-2; weak D call: TRBD2 (5 bases). Germline-derived CDR1 and CDR2 are SEHNR and FQNEAQ (reference sequence). The CDR3 runs 16 residues. The CDR3 DNA sequence: TGTGCCAGCAGCGTCCTGATAACCGACGGCGACGGGGAGCCGTTTTTT. Translated: CASSVLITDGDGEPFF. Drawing the rest from reference TRBV7-9 and TRBJ2-2, the complete variable domain is DTGVSQNPRHKITKRGQNVTFRCDPISEHNRLYWYRQTLGQGPEFLTYFQNEAQLEKSRLLSDRFSAERPKGSFSTLEIQRTEQGDSAMYLCASSVLITDGDGEPFFGEGSRLTVL.

The rearrangement links TRBV5-1 to TRBJ2-7; no clear D gene. Germline CDR1 SGHRS, CDR2 YFSETQ. V dropped 0 bases and J dropped 5 bases, with 6 bases sitting between them. This CDR3 spans 12 amino acids. CDR3 protein: CASSLGRNEQYF. The CDR3 DNA reads TGCGCCAGCAGCTTGGGAAGAAACGAGCAGTACTTC.

This chain joins TRBV18 and TRBJ2-1; TRBD1 matches at 7 bases. The V and J ends lost 5 bases and 7 bases, in that order; junction bases with no gene match: 11. Germline assignment: CDR1 KGHSH and CDR2 LQKENI. The CDR3 runs 15 residues. CDR3 sequence reads: CASSTQGLRGNEQFF. The DNA for the CDR3 is TGTGCCAGCTCAACACAGGGGCTCCGGGGTAATGAGCAGTTCTTC.